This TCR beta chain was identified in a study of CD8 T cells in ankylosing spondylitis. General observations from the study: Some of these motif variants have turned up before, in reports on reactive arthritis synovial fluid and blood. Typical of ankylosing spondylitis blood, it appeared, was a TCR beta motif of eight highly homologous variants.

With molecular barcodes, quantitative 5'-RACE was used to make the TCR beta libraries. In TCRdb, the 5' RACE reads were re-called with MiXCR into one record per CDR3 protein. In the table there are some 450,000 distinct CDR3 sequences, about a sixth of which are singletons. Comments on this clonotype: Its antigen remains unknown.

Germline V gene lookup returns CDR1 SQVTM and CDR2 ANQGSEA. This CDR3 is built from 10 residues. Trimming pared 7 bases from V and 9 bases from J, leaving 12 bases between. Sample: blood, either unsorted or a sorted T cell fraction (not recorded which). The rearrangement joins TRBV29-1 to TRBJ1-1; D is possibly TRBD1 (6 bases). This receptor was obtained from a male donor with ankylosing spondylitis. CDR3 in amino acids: CSAADRKAFF. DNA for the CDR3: TGCAGCGCTGCGGACAGAAAAGCTTTCTTT. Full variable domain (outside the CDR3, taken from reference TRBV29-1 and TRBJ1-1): SAVISQKPSRDICQRGTSLTIQCQVDSQVTMMFWYRQQPGQSLTLIATANQGSEATYESGFVIDKFPISRPNLTFSTLTVSNMSPEDSSIYLCSAADRKAFFGQGTRLTVV.